Sequencing of this TCR beta chain was carried out in a study of blood T cell repertoires in COVID-19. This CDR3 spans 14 amino acids. The V segment lost 6 bases and the J segment 1 base; nucleotides outside the gene matches: 2. Germline V gives CDR1 MNHNY, CDR2 SVGAGI (reference sequence). Generated by immunoSEQ multiplex PCR, the TCRdb table keeps only in-frame clones and is missing some. The repertoire holds roughly 97,000 clones, with 76% as singletons. The sample taken for sequencing was peripheral blood. The chain uses TRBV6-6 and TRBJ1-1; 10 nucleotides match TRBD1. The sequence was collected from a man aged 70 or older with acute or convalescent COVID-19. DNA of the CDR3: TGTGCCAGCAGGGGACAGGGGAAGAACACTGAAGCTTTCTTT. As protein: CASRGQGKNTEAFF.